Listed below are T cell receptor beta chains from one sample, sequenced in a study of cytomegalovirus exposure and HLA in healthy donors. TCRdb's copy holds only in-frame clones and misses some; the assay was immunoSEQ multiplex PCR. The listing contains about 42,000 clones. The sample taken for sequencing was PBMCs. These receptor sequences come from a man aged 25-40 years in good health and CMV-seronegative. Both conserved end residues are part of each CDR3. Fields, in order: V gene, D gene, J gene, CDR3 DNA, CDR3 protein. D genes are given only for firm matches.

TRBV5-1	TRBD1	TRBJ1-2	TGCGCCAGCAGCCCGACGACAGGGAACCATGGCTACACCTTC	CASSPTTGNHGYTF
TRBV15	.	TRBJ2-1	TGTGCCACCAGCAGACCCTCGTTCAGTGAGCAGTTCTTC	CATSRPSFSEQFF
TRBV10-3	TRBD2	TRBJ2-5	TGTGCCATCAGTGACTCCTCGGCGGGGGTCGGGACCCAGTACTTC	CAISDSSAGVGTQYF
TRBV18	.	TRBJ2-7	TGTGCCAGCTCACTTGGTTCTCCGGTCTCCTACGAGCAGTACTTC	CASSLGSPVSYEQYF
TRBV4-1	.	TRBJ1-1	TGCGCCAGCAGCCAAGGGGGGGGGCCGAACACTGAAGCTTTCTTT	CASSQGGGPNTEAFF
TRBV5-1	.	TRBJ2-2	TGCGCCAGCAGCTTGGACGGCCAGGGGCCCGGGGAGCTGTTTTTT	CASSLDGQGPGELFF
TRBV29-1	TRBD2	TRBJ2-1	TGCAGCACGCTAGCGGGTTACAATGAGCAGTTCTTC	CSTLAGYNEQFF
TRBV14	.	TRBJ1-4	TGTGCCAGCAGCCAAGAGGCGGGACCTAATGAAAAACTGTTTTTT	CASSQEAGPNEKLFF
TRBV30	TRBD1	TRBJ2-7	TGTGCCTGGAGCGCCGAGCCCGGGACAGGGATTTACGAGCAGTACTTC	CAWSAEPGTGIYEQYF
TRBV6-5	TRBD2	TRBJ2-7	TGTGCCAGCAGGGCTAGCGGGATACCCGAGCAGTACTTC	CASRASGIPEQYF
TRBV6-1	.	TRBJ2-3	TGTGCCAGCAGTGATAGGGCGGGAATCACAGATACGCAGTATTTT	CASSDRAGITDTQYF
TRBV13	TRBD2	TRBJ2-7	TGTGCCAGCAGCCTCGGGACTAGCGGGAGATACGAGCAGTACTTC	CASSLGTSGRYEQYF
TRBV11-2	.	TRBJ1-1	TGTGCCAGCAGTCGGTCGGACACTGAAGCTTTCTTT	CASSRSDTEAFF
TRBV6-1	.	TRBJ2-7	TGTGCCAGCATGGGGAAGCGGGCTAGCTCCTACGAGCAGTACTTC	CASMGKRASSYEQYF
TRBV11-2	TRBD2	TRBJ2-7	TGTGCCAGCAGCTGGGGACTAGCGGCCTCCTACGAGCAGTACTTC	CASSWGLAASYEQYF
TRBV5-1	TRBD1	TRBJ1-4	TGCGCCAGCAGCCCGGGACAGCCAAATGAAAAACTGTTTTTT	CASSPGQPNEKLFF
TRBV6-5	.	TRBJ1-2	TGTGCCAGCAGTCCGGCGGGGGGGGCGAATGGCTACACCTTC	CASSPAGGANGYTF
TRBV15	TRBD1	TRBJ2-7	TGTGCCACCAGCTTTGGGGACAGCTACGAGCAGTACTTC	CATSFGDSYEQYF
TRBV7-8	TRBD2	TRBJ2-5	TGTGCCAGCAGCCCTCGAGGGACTAGCGGGAGGGAGACCCAGTACTTC	CASSPRGTSGRETQYF
TRBV10-3	TRBD1	TRBJ1-6	TGTGCCATCAGTGAGGGGGCAGGGGGCCGGTCACCCCTCCACTTT	CAISEGAGGRSPLHF
TRBV4-1	TRBD1	TRBJ1-2	TGCGCCAGCAGCCAAGAGCACAGGGGTAGTGACTATGGCTACACCTTC	CASSQEHRGSDYGYTF
TRBV19	.	TRBJ1-2	TGTGCCAGTAGTATTCAGAATACTAACTATGGCTACACCTTC	CASSIQNTNYGYTF
TRBV27	TRBD2	TRBJ2-7	TGTGCCAGCAGCCCTACCCTACTAGCGGGGTACGAGCAGTACTTC	CASSPTLLAGYEQYF
TRBV9	.	TRBJ2-7	TGTGCCAGCAGCGTAGGCCGGGGGTCATACTACGAGCAGTACTTC	CASSVGRGSYYEQYF
TRBV6-5	.	TRBJ2-1	TGTGCCAGCAGTATCTCGGAGTACAATGAGCAGTTCTTC	CASSISEYNEQFF
TRBV30	TRBD1	TRBJ2-7	TGTGCCTGGGGTGTGGACAGGGGAACCTACGAGCAGTACTTC	CAWGVDRGTYEQYF
TRBV11-2	.	TRBJ1-2	TGTGCCAGCAGCCATCTCACCGGGACTGCCAACTATGGCTACACCTTC	CASSHLTGTANYGYTF
TRBV7-9	.	TRBJ1-1	TGTGCCAGCAGCTTAGATTACGGTGAAGCTTTCTTT	CASSLDYGEAFF
TRBV5-6	TRBD1	TRBJ2-7	TGTGCCAGCAGCACTACAGGGGTAGGGGCCTACGAGCAGTACTTC	CASSTTGVGAYEQYF
TRBV29-1	TRBD1	TRBJ2-6	TGCAGCGTTCAACAGGGGGCTACCTCTTTCATCTCTGGGGCCAACGTCCTGACTTTC	CSVQQGATSFISGANVLTF
TRBV4-2	.	TRBJ1-6	TGTGCCAGCAGCTTCTCTCAGGGCCCCTATAATTCACCCCTCCACTTT	CASSFSQGPYNSPLHF
TRBV5-4	.	TRBJ2-7	TGTGCCAGCAGTTCGGCTTGGGGGGACGAGCAGTACTTC	CASSSAWGDEQYF
TRBV6-5	.	TRBJ2-7	TGTGCCAGCAGTTCACCCGGGGATGCAACCTACGAGCAGTACTTC	CASSSPGDATYEQYF
TRBV5-4	TRBD2	TRBJ2-7	TGTGCCAGCAGCTTGGGCGGGAGGGGAGCCTACGAGCAGTACTTC	CASSLGGRGAYEQYF
TRBV30	.	TRBJ2-7	TGTGCCTGGAGTCGGCAGGTTTCCTACGAGCAGTACTTC	CAWSRQVSYEQYF
TRBV6-6	TRBD1	TRBJ1-1	TGTGCCAGCAGTTACCCATTGACAGGGGGCACTGAAGCTTTCTTT	CASSYPLTGGTEAFF
TRBV7-2	TRBD2	TRBJ2-7	TGTGCCAGCAGCTCCGGACTAGCGGGGGCTGTGGGGGAGCAGTACTTC	CASSSGLAGAVGEQYF
TRBV29-1	.	TRBJ1-1	TGCAGCGTGACCAGACAGGCGAACACTGAAGCTTTCTTT	CSVTRQANTEAFF
TRBV4-2	TRBD2	TRBJ2-7	TGTGCCAGCAGCCAACAAAATGGGGTACCCAGACTAGCGGTCCTCTACGAGCAGTACTTC	CASSQQNGVPRLAVLYEQYF
TRBV18	.	TRBJ1-3	TGTGCCAGCTCACAGGCCCAGGGCTCTGGAAACACCATATATTTT	CASSQAQGSGNTIYF
TRBV6-5	TRBD1	TRBJ2-1	TGTGCCAGCAGTTATGGACAGGGTGGGGAGCAGTTCTTC	CASSYGQGGEQFF
TRBV30	TRBD1	TRBJ1-2	TGTGCCTGGAGACATGGGCAGGGGGCCTATGGCTACACCTTC	CAWRHGQGAYGYTF
TRBV30	TRBD1	TRBJ1-2	TGTGCCTGGAGTAGACAGGGTATAAACTATGGCTACACCTTC	CAWSRQGINYGYTF
TRBV5-1	.	TRBJ2-1	TGCGCCAGCAGCTTGGAGTCTAGCGTGCTCAATGAGCAGTTCTTC	CASSLESSVLNEQFF
TRBV6-5	TRBD1	TRBJ1-6	TGTGCCAGCAGATCGACAGGGAGGAATTCACCCCTCCACTTT	CASRSTGRNSPLHF
TRBV5-1	TRBD1	TRBJ2-7	TGCGCCAGCAGCCTAGGACAGGGTGGGTACGAGCAGTACTTC	CASSLGQGGYEQYF
TRBV7-2	.	TRBJ1-2	TGTGCCAGCAGCTTAAGACGGGGAGTTGGCTACACCTTC	CASSLRRGVGYTF
TRBV28	.	TRBJ2-1	TGTGCCAGCAGCGGGAGAGGTGTTGAGCAGTTCTTC	CASSGRGVEQFF
TRBV30	TRBD1	TRBJ1-6	TGTGCCTGGAGTCAGGGGGTCGGTTCACCCCTCCACTTT	CAWSQGVGSPLHF